This T cell receptor beta chain appears in the sequencing data of a study of blood T cells in healthy people across ages. The second PCR ran roughly 6 to 11 cycles with a sample-barcoded 5' primer and J-beta primers. TCRdb called the 5' RACE reads again in MiXCR, with one record for every CDR3 protein. Among more than 1,000,000 distinct CDR3 sequences listed, almost 25% were seen once. V lost 6 bases and J lost 6, with 17 bases in between. The CDR3 sequence is 14 residues long. These data were also filed under a second study, of T cells of mothers and their children. As that study records: From each mother came over 9.5 million TCR beta CDR3 reads, and from each child came approximately 2.8 million. The study found slightly higher but non-significant overlap in related versus unrelated mother-child pairs.

The receptor was derived from a girl aged 2 to 10 in good health. Input material: blood. The chain employs TRBV12-3 or TRBV12-4 and TRBJ1-2; D is possibly TRBD1 (6 bases). The CDR3 bases are TGTGCCAGCAGGCCCGGAGCAGGGGTGGATGGCTACACCTTC. Its protein is CASRPGAGVDGYTF.